This T cell receptor beta chain was identified during a study of chemoradiotherapy in HPV16-positive cancers. Regarding the study as a whole: During treatment, candidate HPV-specific clones and E7-related motifs expanded in tumor. HPV-responsive T-cell expansion during chemoradiotherapy was linked to improved recurrence-free survival in HPV16-positive patients.

Points on this clone: The antigen is undetermined.

Data came from immunoSEQ multiplex PCR; TCRdb stores just in-frame clones and leaves some out. The sample lists 30,000 to 45,000 clones; over 75% were seen once. Trimming pared 2 bases from V and 1 base from J, leaving 11 bases between. Germline-derived CDR1 and CDR2 are MNHEY and SMNVEV (reference sequence). This CDR3 comprises 16 residues. The sequence was collected from a human donor with HPV-associated anogenital cancer. The chain is built from TRBV27 and TRBJ2-2; weak D call: TRBD2 (5 bases). This material consisted of blood, taken from a patient who underwent chemoradiotherapy. For the CDR3, the DNA is TGTGCCAGCAGTTTAGTGGGAGAGATGAACACCGGGGAGCTGTTTTTT. Translating gives CASSLVGEMNTGELFF.